This T cell receptor (beta chain) was captured in a study of control samples from healthy donors and cancer patients. Libraries were prepared by immunoSEQ multiplex PCR; TCRdb keeps only in-frame clonotypes and omits some of them. The sample shows nearly 200,000 clones, approximately 90% of them seen only once. This receptor was identified in a man aged 25 to 40 in good health. Sequenced: blood.

The CDR3 region has the DNA TGTGCCAGCAGCCCCCGGACATCCAGCGAGCAGTACTTC. Translation: CASSPRTSSEQYF. The chain combines TRBV3-1 (or the pseudogene TRBV3-2) with TRBJ2-7; a possible D gene is TRBD1 (5 bases). The CDR3 covers 13 residues. Germline values: CDR1 LGHDT, CDR2 YNNKEL (reference sequence). With 4 bases removed from V and 6 bases from J, the gap between germline ends came to 13 bases.